These 18 T cell receptor beta chains were sequenced from one sample in a study of early T cells in non-severe SARS-CoV-2 infection listed by TCRdb under 2021. Preparation of the library involved 5' RACE. Sequencing took place on a NextSeq 500. In-frame beta chains were kept once TCRdb had trimmed the public reads at Q25 with fastp and called clones with MiXCR. Rows are combined by CDR3 protein, so each entry shows the most common genes and DNA. The sample table lists roughly 75,000 distinct CDR3 sequences, over 9% of them with a count of one. About 5.3% of the sample is in the top ten clones. Input material: whole blood. These receptors originate from an adult who was a healthcare worker with PCR-confirmed SARS-CoV-2 infection or an uninfected control (not recorded which).

The V call is TRBV28, the J call TRBJ2-3; TRBD2 aligns across 13 bases. In germline, CDR1 is MDHEN, CDR2 SYDVKM. The CDR3 consists of 20 residues. V lost 7 bases and J lost 0; bases outside the gene matches: 16. CDR3 sequence: CASIPRSGTSGITSTDTQYF. For the CDR3, the DNA is TGTGCCAGCATTCCGCGGTCGGGGACTAGCGGGATTACTAGCACAGATACGCAGTATTTT. Full variable domain (missing parts from reference TRBV28 and TRBJ2-3): DVKVTQSSRYLVKRTGEKVFLECVQDMDHENMFWYRQDPGLGLRLIYFSYDVKMKEKGDIPEGYSVSREKKERFSLILESASTNQTSMYLCASIPRSGTSGITSTDTQYFGPGTRLTVL.

This clonotype was counted many times. The chain's CDR3 is CASSLLVPNTEAFF. CDR3 nucleotides: TGTGCCAGCAGTTTATTAGTGCCGAACACTGAAGCTTTCTTT. V and J are TRBV28 and TRBJ1-1; no definite D call. The germline V gene encodes CDR1 MDHEN and CDR2 SYDVKM. V was trimmed by 1 base and J by 1 base, leaving 7 bases between them. The CDR3 is 14 amino acids.

This clonotype turned up a few times. V usage is TRBV28 and J usage is TRBJ1-2; D is unclear. Per germline, CDR1 MDHEN and CDR2 SYDVKM. V dropped 4 bases and J dropped 3 bases, with 12 bases sitting between them. This CDR3 has 14 residues. The CDR3 reads CASSSNQVYYGYTF. For the CDR3, the DNA is TGTGCCAGCAGTTCCAATCAAGTATACTATGGCTACACCTTC.

This clonotype was observed many times. V usage is TRBV15 and J usage is TRBJ2-7, with a weak D call TRBD1 (7 bases). The CDR3 is made up of 13 amino acids. V was pared by 8 bases and J by 3 bases, with 14 bases between. Germline V gene lookup returns CDR1 LNHNV and CDR2 YYDKDF (reference sequence). The CDR3 sequence: CATAEGAFYEQYF. Written as DNA, the CDR3 is TGTGCCACCGCGGAGGGGGCCTTCTACGAGCAGTACTTC.

The rearrangement joins TRBV5-1 to TRBJ1-2; no definite D call. Germline-derived CDR1 and CDR2 are SGHRS and YFSETQ. There are 15 residues in the CDR3. The V and J ends lost 0 bases and 2 bases respectively, with 11 bases between them. The CDR3 loop reads CASSLAGSDNYGYTF. CDR3 bases: TGCGCCAGCAGCTTGGCGGGATCAGACAACTATGGCTACACCTTC.

This chain uses TRBV28 with TRBJ2-2; 8 positions match TRBD2. Germline loops: CDR1 MDHEN, CDR2 SYDVKM. V lost 5 bases and J lost 0; bases outside the gene matches: 2. The CDR3 has 15 amino acids. This CDR3 reads CASSTLAANTGELFF. The CDR3 bases are TGTGCCAGCAGTACACTAGCGGCGAACACCGGGGAGCTGTTTTTT.

There are many counts of this clonotype. V and J are TRBV12-3 or TRBV12-4 and TRBJ2-7, with D unresolved. CDR3 size: 14 residues. The ends were cut back, 0 bases at V and 2 bases at J, with 8 bases in the middle. CDR3 nucleotide sequence: TGTGCCAGCAGTTTAGCGTCCAGAGCCTACGAGCAGTACTTC. Translation gives CASSLASRAYEQYF.

This clonotype was observed a handful of times. The chain couples TRBV12-3 or TRBV12-4 to TRBJ2-7; TRBD1 matches 8 bases. CDR3 length equals 13 residues. The ends lost 8 bases at V and 3 bases at J; junction bases unmatched: 6. The chain's CDR3 is CASRGTGNYEQYF. CDR3 bases: TGTGCCAGCCGCGGGACAGGAAACTACGAGCAGTACTTC.

This clonotype has a handful of counts. The chain links TRBV7-9 to TRBJ2-3; perhaps D is TRBD1 or TRBD2 (7 bases each). CDR3 length: 15 amino acids. Germline CDR1 and CDR2: SEHNR and FQNEAQ (reference sequence). Deletions cut 5 bases from V and 2 bases from J, with 14 bases between. CDR3 DNA: TGTGCCAGCAGCCCCAGGGGGGGTCTCACAGATACGCAGTATTTT. This encodes CASSPRGGLTDTQYF.

This clonotype occurred a few times. The chain combines TRBV2 with TRBJ2-1; 10 bases match TRBD2. V shed 3 bases, J shed 5 bases, and the junction held 4 bases outside the gene matches. This CDR3 is 15 amino acids long. The germline V gene has CDR1 SNHLY and CDR2 FYNNEI. Written as DNA, the CDR3 is TGTGCCAGCAGTGAGGGACTAGCGCATAACAATGAGCAGTTCTTC. It yields the protein CASSEGLAHNNEQFF.

The chain joins TRBV12-3 or TRBV12-4 to TRBJ2-1; 7 bases fit TRBD2. Trimming at V came to 3 bases and at J to 7 bases, leaving 6 bases not matched to a gene. There are 14 residues in the CDR3. CDR3 protein: CASSLPLAVNEQFF. Here the CDR3 DNA reads TGTGCCAGCAGTTTGCCGCTAGCGGTTAATGAGCAGTTCTTC.

The chain carries TRBV28 and TRBJ2-7, with D perhaps TRBD2 (6 bases). There are 13 residues in the CDR3. V gave up 6 bases and J gave up 4 bases, with 13 bases separating them. CDR1 and CDR2 (germline): MDHEN, SYDVKM. CDR3 loop: CASSWGLRYEQYF. CDR3 nucleotides: TGTGCCAGCAGCTGGGGACTTCGGTACGAGCAGTACTTC.

This clonotype was recorded many times. This chain links TRBV20-1 with TRBJ2-1; TRBD2 matches 7 bases. Germline V gene lookup returns CDR1 DFQATT and CDR2 SNEGSKA (reference sequence). The CDR3 consists of 16 residues. After removal of 2 bases from V and 6 bases from J, the junction contained 13 bases not matched to a gene. CDR3 in DNA: TGCAGTGCTAGATCCCAAGGGAGGGCCGCTGGCAATGAGCAGTTCTTC. Protein: CSARSQGRAAGNEQFF.

This clonotype occurred a few times. This rearrangement joins TRBV7-7 to TRBJ2-7; 7 positions match TRBD2. CDR1 is SSHAT and CDR2 is FNYEAQ in the germline V gene (reference sequence). This CDR3 contains 13 residues. The V segment lost 5 bases and the J segment 5 bases; nucleotides outside the gene matches: 6. The CDR3 is CASSRDYGDEQYF. The CDR3, as DNA: TGTGCCAGCAGCCGGGACTACGGGGACGAGCAGTACTTC.

In its sample, this clonotype was seen many times. This chain connects TRBV13 to TRBJ2-4; D remains unclear. Trimming removed 1 base from V and 6 bases from J, with 7 bases in between. Germline loops: CDR1 PRHDT, CDR2 FYEKMQ (reference sequence). The CDR3 extends over 13 amino acids. CDR3 DNA: TGTGCCAGCAGCTTAGTCGGGCCAAACATTCAGTACTTC. Amino acid sequence: CASSLVGPNIQYF.

This clonotype has ten or more counts. The CDR3 region has the DNA TGCAGCGTCACAACCAGGGCCGGGGAGCTGTTTTTT. This gives the protein CSVTTRAGELFF. This rearrangement joins TRBV29-1 to TRBJ2-2; maybe TRBD1 (5 bases). There are 12 residues in the CDR3. Germline V gene sequence: CDR1 SQVTM, CDR2 ANQGSEA. The ends were cut back, 6 bases at V and 6 bases at J, with 11 bases in the middle.

This rearrangement joins TRBV18 to TRBJ2-5; 9 nucleotides align to TRBD1. The germline gives CDR1 KGHSH, CDR2 LQKENI. This CDR3 has 15 amino acids. V lost 4 bases to trimming and J lost 4 bases; unmatched junction nucleotides: 7. The CDR3 DNA reads as TGTGCCAGCTCACTCCGGGACAGGGTAGGAGAGACCCAGTACTTC. This gives the protein CASSLRDRVGETQYF.

The chain joins TRBV28 to TRBJ2-7, with 8 nucleotides matching TRBD2. Per germline, CDR1 MDHEN and CDR2 SYDVKM. The CDR3 is made up of 15 amino acids. The V and J ends lost 6 bases and 4 bases, in that order; junction bases with no gene match: 11. DNA of the CDR3: TGTGCCAGCAGACCCGGGGGGGCGGGAGGTTACGAGCAGTACTTC. It translates to CASRPGGAGGYEQYF.